The subject of this entry is one TCR beta chain. This CDR3 comprises 15 residues. Germline CDR1 GTSNPN, CDR2 SVGIG (reference sequence). Trimming cost V 0 bases and J 7 bases, with 15 bases left between them. This entry belongs to a study of blood T cell repertoires in COVID-19. Study background: PBMCs, B-cell-depleted T cells, or T cells provided the cDNA or gDNA that made up the material.

Clinical histories supplied by participants themselves formed the basis of cohort assignment. Per the study methods: Amplification from reference gene primers served as the basis for estimated nucleated cell counts. The assay was immunoSEQ multiplex PCR, and TCRdb's table has in-frame clones only and misses some. The DNA gave D and trimming, while V, J and clone size come from that table. The table has some 150,000 clones, around 83% seen once. The sequenced sample was PBMCs or T cells enriched from blood (not recorded which). The clonotype was recovered from a woman aged 45 to 65 who had been exposed to COVID-19. This chain links TRBV30 with TRBJ2-2; D is ambiguous. This CDR3 is CAWSVGSGANGELFF. The CDR3 DNA follows: TGTGCCTGGAGTGTCGGGTCTGGAGCTAACGGGGAGCTGTTTTTT.